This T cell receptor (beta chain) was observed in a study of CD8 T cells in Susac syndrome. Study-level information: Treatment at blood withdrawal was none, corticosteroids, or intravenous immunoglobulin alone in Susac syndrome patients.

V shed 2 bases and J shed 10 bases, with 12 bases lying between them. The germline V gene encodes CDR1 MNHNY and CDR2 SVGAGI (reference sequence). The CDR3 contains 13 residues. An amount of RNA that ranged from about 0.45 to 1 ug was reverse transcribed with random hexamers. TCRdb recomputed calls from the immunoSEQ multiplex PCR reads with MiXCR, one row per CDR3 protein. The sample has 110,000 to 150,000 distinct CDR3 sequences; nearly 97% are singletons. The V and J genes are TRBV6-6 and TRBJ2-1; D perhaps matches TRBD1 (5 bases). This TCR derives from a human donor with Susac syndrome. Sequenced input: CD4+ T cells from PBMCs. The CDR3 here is CASSYPRDGEQFF. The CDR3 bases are TGTGCCAGCAGTTACCCCAGGGATGGGGAGCAGTTCTTC.